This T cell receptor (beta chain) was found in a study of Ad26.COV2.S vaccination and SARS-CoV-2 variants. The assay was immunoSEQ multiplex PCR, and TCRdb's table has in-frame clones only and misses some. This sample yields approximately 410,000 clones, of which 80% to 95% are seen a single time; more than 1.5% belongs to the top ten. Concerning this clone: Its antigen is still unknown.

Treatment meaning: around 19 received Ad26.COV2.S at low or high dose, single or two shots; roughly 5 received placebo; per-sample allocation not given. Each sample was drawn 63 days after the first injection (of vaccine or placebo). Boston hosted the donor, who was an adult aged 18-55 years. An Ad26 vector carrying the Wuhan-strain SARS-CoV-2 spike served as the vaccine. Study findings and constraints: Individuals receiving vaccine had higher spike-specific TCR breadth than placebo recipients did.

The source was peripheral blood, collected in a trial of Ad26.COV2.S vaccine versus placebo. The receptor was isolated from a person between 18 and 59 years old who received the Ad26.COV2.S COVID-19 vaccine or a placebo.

CDR3 nucleotides: TGTGCCAGCAGTTTATCGACGGGGGCTCTCCCCGGGGAGCTGTTTTTT. Protein sequence: CASSLSTGALPGELFF. The chain is built from TRBV27 and TRBJ2-2; the D gene could be TRBD1 or TRBD2 (6 bases each). This CDR3 comprises 16 residues. The V end was cut by 0 bases, the J end by 6 bases, with 14 bases between. Per germline, CDR1 MNHEY and CDR2 SMNVEV (reference sequence).